Listed below are T cell receptor beta chains from one sample, sequenced in a study of T cells in localized non-small cell lung cancer. Produced via immunoSEQ multiplex PCR; TCRdb's table is partial and in-frame only. In the table there are some 52,000 clones, 80% of which are singletons. Source: PBMCs, taken before any cancer treatment. The receptor source for this set is a woman between 35 and 70 years old with stage II lung adenocarcinoma. The CDR3 runs from the conserved cysteine through the conserved F or W. A D gene is named only where the DNA matches it firmly. Clone size, where shown, is once, few, many, or a class for clones that have expanded.

V gene: TRBV28
J gene: TRBJ2-2
clone size: NA
D gene: TRBD1
CDR3 DNA: TGTGCCAGCAGTACCCCTGGACAGGGGCGGCGTACCGGGGAGCTGTTTTTT
CDR3 protein: CASSTPGQGRRTGELFF

V gene: TRBV2
J gene: TRBJ2-1
clone size: NA
D gene: TRBD1
CDR3 DNA: TGTGCCAGCAGTGGGAGGGACAGGGCTGGCAATGAGCAGTTCTTC
CDR3 protein: CASSGRDRAGNEQFF

V gene: TRBV9
J gene: TRBJ2-3
clone size: NA
D gene: NA
CDR3 DNA: TGTGCCAGCAGCGTAGGCGATGGGACAGATACGCAGTATTTT
CDR3 protein: CASSVGDGTDTQYF

V gene: TRBV5-5
J gene: TRBJ1-2
clone size: NA
D gene: NA
CDR3 DNA: TGTGCCAGCAGCTTAAGCAGTACGGATGGCTACACCTTC
CDR3 protein: CASSLSSTDGYTF

V gene: TRBV5-4
J gene: TRBJ2-3
clone size: NA
D gene: TRBD1
CDR3 DNA: TGTGCCAGCAGCAGGAGAGGGGGCGGAGATACGCAGTATTTT
CDR3 protein: CASSRRGGGDTQYF

V gene: TRBV4-1
J gene: TRBJ1-4
clone size: NA
D gene: NA
CDR3 DNA: TGCGCCAGCAGCCGACCGAATGAAAAACTGTTTTTT
CDR3 protein: CASSRPNEKLFF

V gene: TRBV4-3
J gene: TRBJ2-3
clone size: few
D gene: TRBD2
CDR3 DNA: TGCGCCAGCAGCCAAGAAGGAGCGGGGGCCTCCATGAATACGCAGTATTTT
CDR3 protein: CASSQEGAGASMNTQYF

V gene: TRBV7-7
J gene: TRBJ2-1
clone size: NA
D gene: NA
CDR3 DNA: TGTGCTAGCAGCTTATGGGGTCCGGGCAATGAGCAGTTCTTC
CDR3 protein: CASSLWGPGNEQFF

V gene: TRBV2
J gene: TRBJ2-5
clone size: once
D gene: NA
CDR3 DNA: TGTGCCAGCAGTGAAGCTGGGCAGCCCCAAGAGACCCAGTACTTC
CDR3 protein: CASSEAGQPQETQYF

V gene: TRBV2
J gene: TRBJ1-5
clone size: NA
D gene: TRBD1
CDR3 DNA: TGTGCCAGCAGACACGACAGGGGCCGACAGCCCCAGCATTTT
CDR3 protein: CASRHDRGRQPQHF

V gene: TRBV11-2
J gene: TRBJ1-3
clone size: NA
D gene: NA
CDR3 DNA: TGTGCCAGCAGCTTACCCCTTGTCTCAACTGGAAACACCATATATTTT
CDR3 protein: CASSLPLVSTGNTIYF

V gene: TRBV10-3
J gene: TRBJ1-3
clone size: NA
D gene: NA
CDR3 DNA: TGTGCCATCAGTGAGCAGGCCCTCTCTGGAAACACCATATATTTT
CDR3 protein: CAISEQALSGNTIYF

V gene: TRBV28
J gene: TRBJ2-6
clone size: NA
D gene: NA
CDR3 DNA: TGTGCCAGCAGTAGTCCAGGCGAGAGCTCTGGGGCCAACGTCCTGACTTTC
CDR3 protein: CASSSPGESSGANVLTF

V gene: TRBV28
J gene: TRBJ1-3
clone size: NA
D gene: NA
CDR3 DNA: TGTGCCAGCAGCCAACAGGGATTTGAGGGCACCATATATTTT
CDR3 protein: CASSQQGFEGTIYF

V gene: TRBV6-1
J gene: TRBJ1-5
clone size: few
D gene: NA
CDR3 DNA: TGTGCCAGCAGTGAGGGCAGGATCTATAGCAATCAGCCCCAGCATTTT
CDR3 protein: CASSEGRIYSNQPQHF

V gene: TRBV6-1
J gene: TRBJ1-2
clone size: NA
D gene: NA
CDR3 DNA: TGTGCCAGCAGCGATCACAGGAGCAAAGACTACACCTTC
CDR3 protein: CASSDHRSKDYTF

V gene: TRBV18
J gene: TRBJ1-2
clone size: NA
D gene: TRBD1
CDR3 DNA: TGTGCCAGCTCACCACAGGGACAGGGGGCTGCTAACTATGGCTACACCTTC
CDR3 protein: CASSPQGQGAANYGYTF

V gene: TRBV30
J gene: TRBJ1-6
clone size: NA
D gene: TRBD1
CDR3 DNA: TGTGCCTGGAGTGTAACAGGGGAGGCACCCCTCCACTTT
CDR3 protein: CAWSVTGEAPLHF

V gene: TRBV20-1
J gene: TRBJ2-7
clone size: NA
D gene: NA
CDR3 DNA: TGCAGTGCTAGATTAGCCTACGAGCAGTACTTC
CDR3 protein: CSARLAYEQYF

V gene: TRBV7-9
J gene: TRBJ2-1
clone size: NA
D gene: TRBD1
CDR3 DNA: TGTGCCAGCAGCCTAGGACAGGGGGTCTACAATGAGCAGTTCTTC
CDR3 protein: CASSLGQGVYNEQFF

V gene: TRBV4-1
J gene: TRBJ2-1
clone size: NA
D gene: TRBD1
CDR3 DNA: TGCGCCAGCAGCCATCAGGGGGCGATGAATGAGCAGTTCTTC
CDR3 protein: CASSHQGAMNEQFF

V gene: TRBV11-2
J gene: TRBJ2-3
clone size: NA
D gene: TRBD2
CDR3 DNA: TGTGCCAGCAGCTTAGATAAACTAGCGGGGGGTGCAGATACGCAGTATTTT
CDR3 protein: CASSLDKLAGGADTQYF

V gene: TRBV11-2
J gene: TRBJ2-3
clone size: NA
D gene: NA
CDR3 DNA: TGTGCCAGCAGCTCCCACAGAGATAGCACAGATACGCAGTATTTT
CDR3 protein: CASSSHRDSTDTQYF

V gene: TRBV28
J gene: TRBJ1-5
clone size: NA
D gene: TRBD1
CDR3 DNA: TGTGCCACCATGGGACAGGGGAAATGGAAGGGTGGCAATCAGCCCCAGCATTTT
CDR3 protein: CATMGQGKWKGGNQPQHF

V gene: TRBV5-1
J gene: TRBJ1-1
clone size: few
D gene: NA
CDR3 DNA: TGCGCCAGCAGCTTGAAAAGGTTTGGCACTGAAGCTTTCTTT
CDR3 protein: CASSLKRFGTEAFF

V gene: TRBV30
J gene: TRBJ1-5
clone size: few
D gene: NA
CDR3 DNA: TGTGCCTGGAGCCCTAGGGGCCAGCCCCAGCATTTT
CDR3 protein: CAWSPRGQPQHF

V gene: TRBV28
J gene: TRBJ1-4
clone size: NA
D gene: NA
CDR3 DNA: TGTGCCAGCAGTTTTGGGGGAGCAACTAATGAAAAACTGTTTTTT
CDR3 protein: CASSFGGATNEKLFF

V gene: TRBV20-1
J gene: TRBJ2-2
clone size: NA
D gene: NA
CDR3 DNA: TGCAGTGCTACACCTGGGCGGGAGCTGTTTTTT
CDR3 protein: CSATPGRELFF

V gene: TRBV28
J gene: TRBJ1-2
clone size: NA
D gene: NA
CDR3 DNA: TGTGCCAGCAGGCCTGGGAACCTGGGGTATGGCTACACCTTC
CDR3 protein: CASRPGNLGYGYTF

V gene: TRBV5-1
J gene: TRBJ2-3
clone size: NA
D gene: TRBD1
CDR3 DNA: TGCGCCAGCAGCTTGGAGTGGACAGGGGGCCCTAGAGTCACAGATACGCAGTATTTT
CDR3 protein: CASSLEWTGGPRVTDTQYF

V gene: TRBV11-1
J gene: TRBJ1-3
clone size: NA
D gene: NA
CDR3 DNA: TGTGCCAGCAGCCCAGGCGTATTTGGAAACACCATATATTTT
CDR3 protein: CASSPGVFGNTIYF

V gene: TRBV6-5
J gene: TRBJ1-3
clone size: few
D gene: NA
CDR3 DNA: TGTGCCAGCAGTTTTACAAACGGAAACACCATATATTTT
CDR3 protein: CASSFTNGNTIYF

V gene: TRBV11-2
J gene: TRBJ2-7
clone size: NA
D gene: NA
CDR3 DNA: TGTGCCAGCAGCTTAGATCGTACCTACGAGCAGTACTTC
CDR3 protein: CASSLDRTYEQYF

V gene: TRBV28
J gene: TRBJ1-1
clone size: NA
D gene: NA
CDR3 DNA: TGTGCCAGCAGCACGACTAACACTGAAGCTTTCTTT
CDR3 protein: CASSTTNTEAFF

V gene: TRBV6-6
J gene: TRBJ2-5
clone size: NA
D gene: NA
CDR3 DNA: TGTGCCAGCAGTTTACTCGGGGGGACCCAGTACTTC
CDR3 protein: CASSLLGGTQYF

V gene: TRBV5-6
J gene: TRBJ2-1
clone size: NA
D gene: NA
CDR3 DNA: TGTGCCAGCAGCTTTAGCAGGGGCTACAATGAGCAGTTCTTC
CDR3 protein: CASSFSRGYNEQFF

V gene: TRBV7-9
J gene: TRBJ2-3
clone size: NA
D gene: NA
CDR3 DNA: TGTGCCAGCAGCTTCGCGGGTAGGTCAGATACGCAGTATTTT
CDR3 protein: CASSFAGRSDTQYF

V gene: TRBV21-1
J gene: TRBJ2-3
clone size: NA
D gene: NA
CDR3 DNA: TGTGCCAGCATCCCGACAGGGCTTACAGATACGCAGTATTTT
CDR3 protein: CASIPTGLTDTQYF

V gene: TRBV28
J gene: TRBJ2-7
clone size: NA
D gene: TRBD1
CDR3 DNA: TGTGCCAGCAGGAGGGGGCCTAAAGAGCAGTACTTC
CDR3 protein: CASRRGPKEQYF

V gene: TRBV18
J gene: TRBJ1-3
clone size: few
D gene: NA
CDR3 DNA: TGTGCCAGCTCACCGTCGGGAACTGCCGGAAACACCATATATTTT
CDR3 protein: CASSPSGTAGNTIYF

V gene: TRBV7-9
J gene: TRBJ1-1
clone size: NA
D gene: NA
CDR3 DNA: TGTGCCAGCAGCTCACAGGGCGGAATTCCCGCTTTCTTT
CDR3 protein: CASSSQGGIPAFF

V gene: TRBV19
J gene: TRBJ1-2
clone size: NA
D gene: TRBD1
CDR3 DNA: TGTGCCAGTAGTATCGACAGGGCAGGTGGCTACACCTTC
CDR3 protein: CASSIDRAGGYTF

V gene: TRBV28
J gene: TRBJ2-2
clone size: NA
D gene: NA
CDR3 DNA: TGTGCCAGCAGTTTTGAGACAACGAACACCGGGGAGCTGTTTTTT
CDR3 protein: CASSFETTNTGELFF

V gene: TRBV7-2
J gene: TRBJ2-1
clone size: NA
D gene: TRBD2
CDR3 DNA: TGTGCCAGCAGCTTTCTCGGGGGGGCTAGTGAGCAGTTCTTC
CDR3 protein: CASSFLGGASEQFF

V gene: TRBV19
J gene: TRBJ2-7
clone size: NA
D gene: NA
CDR3 DNA: TGTGCCAGTAGTCAGTTTGCGGGACGCTACGAGCAGTACTTC
CDR3 protein: CASSQFAGRYEQYF

V gene: TRBV27
J gene: TRBJ2-7
clone size: NA
D gene: NA
CDR3 DNA: TGTGCCAGCAGTTATGCTCTCGAGCAGTACTTC
CDR3 protein: CASSYALEQYF

V gene: TRBV12-5
J gene: TRBJ1-5
clone size: once
D gene: NA
CDR3 DNA: TGTGCTAGTGGTTTGGAGGGGATGGGTCAGCCCCAGCATTTT
CDR3 protein: CASGLEGMGQPQHF

V gene: TRBV29-1
J gene: TRBJ2-7
clone size: NA
D gene: TRBD1
CDR3 DNA: TGCAGCGCCCGGACAGGAGCCGAAAACTACGAGCAGTACTTC
CDR3 protein: CSARTGAENYEQYF

V gene: TRBV7-9
J gene: TRBJ1-1
clone size: few
D gene: NA
CDR3 DNA: TGTGCCAGCAGCTCGATGAGTAGCCCTGGGAAAGCTTTCTTT
CDR3 protein: CASSSMSSPGKAFF

V gene: TRBV28
J gene: TRBJ1-1
clone size: NA
D gene: TRBD1
CDR3 DNA: TGTGCCAGCAGTTTAGGACAGGGGAACACTGAAGCTTTCTTT
CDR3 protein: CASSLGQGNTEAFF

V gene: TRBV7-2
J gene: TRBJ2-7
clone size: NA
D gene: NA
CDR3 DNA: TGTGCCAGCAGCTTTTTTCTCGGGGAGCAGTACTTC
CDR3 protein: CASSFFLGEQYF

V gene: TRBV29-1
J gene: TRBJ2-7
clone size: NA
D gene: NA
CDR3 DNA: TGCAGCGTTGTAGTCCCATACCGAGGGGGGTCGGCTGCGGCCTACGAGCAGTACTTC
CDR3 protein: CSVVVPYRGGSAAAYEQYF

V gene: TRBV7-9
J gene: TRBJ1-2
clone size: NA
D gene: NA
CDR3 DNA: TGTGCCAGCAGCTTCAACGGCCTTGGCTACACCTTC
CDR3 protein: CASSFNGLGYTF

V gene: TRBV6-1
J gene: TRBJ1-1
clone size: NA
D gene: TRBD1
CDR3 DNA: TGTGCCAGCAGTGAAGCCGGGGGCGGGACAGGGGGCCGTGGCACTGAAGCTTTCTTT
CDR3 protein: CASSEAGGGTGGRGTEAFF

V gene: TRBV18
J gene: TRBJ1-2
clone size: NA
D gene: TRBD1
CDR3 DNA: TGTGCCAGCTCTCTCGGACAGGGCGAGGGCTACACCTTC
CDR3 protein: CASSLGQGEGYTF

V gene: TRBV7-3
J gene: TRBJ1-5
clone size: NA
D gene: NA
CDR3 DNA: TGTGCCAGCAGCCCCCAAAGCAATCAGCCCCAGCATTTT
CDR3 protein: CASSPQSNQPQHF

V gene: TRBV19
J gene: TRBJ1-2
clone size: NA
D gene: TRBD1
CDR3 DNA: TGTGCCAGTAGCAGGGGGAGACTTAACTATGGCTACACCTTC
CDR3 protein: CASSRGRLNYGYTF

V gene: TRBV4-3
J gene: TRBJ2-3
clone size: NA
D gene: NA
CDR3 DNA: TGCGCCAGCAGCCGTTCACTAGGGGGTCTCTCAGATACGCAGTATTTT
CDR3 protein: CASSRSLGGLSDTQYF